This TCR beta chain derives from a study of CD8 T cells in ankylosing spondylitis. Study outcomes and limitations: It appeared that ankylosing spondylitis blood was characterized by a TCR beta motif of about eight highly homologous variants. Disease-linked clones bore a CD8+ phenotype and were relatively rare in peripheral blood. Reported data indicate significant enrichment of disease-linked clones within matched ankylosing spondylitis synovial fluid. A number of the motif variants had already been described in reactive arthritis synovial fluid and blood.

This clonotype has only a few counts. What it binds is unknown. The CDR3 loop spans 16 amino acids. With V trimmed by 5 bases and J by 3 bases, 8 bases remained unmatched. CDR1 is SGHVS, CDR2 FQNEAQ, per germline. Using quantitative 5'-RACE with molecular barcodes, the authors made TCR beta libraries. TCRdb independently ran MiXCR on the 5' RACE reads; one entry per CDR3 protein. The sample shows about 540,000 distinct CDR3 sequences, about an eighth of them seen only once. Material for sequencing was blood, either unsorted or a sorted T cell fraction (not recorded which). This TCR was recovered from a male donor with ankylosing spondylitis. The chain recombines TRBV7-8 with TRBJ2-5; TRBD2 agrees at 11 bases. CDR3 residues: CASSTLLAGGKETQYF. The CDR3 DNA reads TGTGCCAGCAGCACCCTCCTAGCGGGGGGAAAAGAGACCCAGTACTTC.